What follows describes a single T cell receptor (beta chain). In the RACIN dose-escalation trial, donors got nivolumab plus ipilimumab with aspirin, cyclophosphamide and radiotherapy. These data are taken from a study of low-dose radiotherapy and immunotherapy resistance in tumors. Overall study: Intravenous ipilimumab 1 mg/kg every six weeks was given with nivolumab 240 mg every two weeks. Starting cycle 1 day 1, oral aspirin 300 mg was given daily for four cycles.

TRAV- and TRBV-specific primers primed first-strand cDNA, covering alpha and beta chains. Over 20 PCR cycles, TCRs were amplified from a constant-region primer and V-primer adapter. TCRdb recomputed calls from the reads with MiXCR, one row per CDR3 protein. The repertoire holds fewer than 10,000 distinct CDR3 sequences, with about three quarters as singletons. Per germline, CDR1 LNHDA and CDR2 SQIVND (reference sequence). The CDR3 loop spans 14 amino acids. The V end lost 5 bases, the J end lost 0 bases, and 10 bases lay between the germline ends. The TCR sequence derives from a human donor with advanced metastatic prostate, ovarian, gallbladder or colorectal cancer (not recorded which). This table probably holds off-target reads from a library built for another chain. V usage is TRBV19 and J usage is TRBJ1-2; possible D gene TRBD1, 5 bases. CDR3 sequence reads: CASSGATANYGYTF. CDR3 in DNA: TGTGCCAGTAGTGGGGCCACAGCTAACTATGGCTACACCTTC.